This TCR beta chain was observed in a study of OX40 agonist ivuxolimab in advanced cancers. Looking at the study overall: Ivuxolimab was an agonistic, fully human IgG2 monoclonal antibody directed against OX40 (CD134), a costimulatory receptor. Among the approximately 50 dose-escalation patients, about 20 had hepatocellular carcinoma, around 15 melanoma, 9 renal cell carcinoma and 9 head and neck cancer. The paper covers the monotherapy dose-escalation part of the phase I ivuxolimab trial, which included N = 52 patients. In the dose-escalation cohort, approximately 82% of patients were male, and the mean age was 60 years with a range of roughly 20 to 85. Prior anti-PD-1, anti-PD-L1 or anti-CTLA-4 therapy was permitted, and checkpoint inhibitors had been received by about 44% of dose-escalation patients. Intravenous ivuxolimab was administered to patients every 2 weeks at six dose levels: 0.01, 0.1, 0.3, 1.5, 3 and 10 mg/kg. Three dose-escalation patients achieved partial responses, one with hepatocellular carcinoma and two with cutaneous melanoma. The purpose of peripheral TCRbeta sequencing was to test whether ivuxolimab changed TCR sequence diversity and led to clonal T-cell expansion.

With respect to this clone: What this receptor recognizes is not known. Base qualities are missing; no much larger clone stands one base away.

The CDR3 starts with the cysteine, ends with the phenylalanine, and has 15 residues. The retained sequence is limited to the CDR3, 45 bases, with the frame set at the first base. V and J lose 1 base and 3 bases, and a span of 13 bases separates them. CDR1 and CDR2, per the germline V gene, are SGHRS and YFSETQ. Genomic DNA was isolated from the sorted cells so that the TCRbeta CDR3 region could be sequenced. The immunoSEQ Assay was used to sequence the TCRbeta CDR3 regions. As stored in TCRdb, this immuneACCESS dataset retains in-frame rearrangements with V and J assigned. A fraction of the clones does not appear; measured against another copy, unresolved V genes explain less than half of the discrepancy, and the remainder lacks a known reason. The sample table lists roughly 38,000 clones, more than 85% of them with a count of one. Clones ranked in the top ten supply less than 25% of the sample. The study at large found these results: In the 0.1-3.0 mg/kg groups, partial responders had among the lowest normalized peripheral clonal expansion, particularly in CD8+ T cells. Low levels of normalized T-cell clonal expansion were also seen in some patients who did not respond. After ivuxolimab, more expanded clones were found on average in CD8+ T cells than in CD4+ T cells. Which antigens the clonally expanded peripheral T cells were specific for was not determined. At doses of 0.1 to 3.0 mg/kg, clonal expansion of both CD4+ and CD8+ blood T cells was observed from baseline to week 6.

Patients with autoimmune disease history or receiving systemic immunosuppression were excluded from the trial. In every dose cohort, peripheral blood was drawn for TCR sequencing at baseline, cycle 4 day 1, and cycle 7 day 1. The samples were drawn from a first-in-human, open-label, multicenter phase I dose-escalation trial of ivuxolimab. The trial enrolled adults with locally advanced or metastatic head and neck squamous cell, hepatocellular, melanoma or renal cell carcinoma. Before TCR sequencing, CD4+ T cells and CD8+ T cells from peripheral blood were sorted into separate populations. The origin of this receptor is an adult with an advanced solid tumor such as melanoma, head and neck, liver or kidney cancer. The starting material was CD4+ or CD8+ T cells sorted from blood, obtained in a trial of the OX40 agonist ivuxolimab. The receptor chain draws on TRBV5-1 and TRBJ1-1; tentative D gene TRBD1, with 6 bases matching. CDR3 loop: CASSLTPGAHTEAFF. Here is the DNA: TGCGCCAGCAGCTTGACTCCGGGGGCCCACACTGAAGCTTTCTTT.